This T cell receptor beta chain was profiled in a study of a mutant IDH1 vaccine in newly diagnosed glioma. The CDR3 is made up of 14 amino acids. Trimming took 2 bases from V and 4 from J, leaving 9 bases between them. The germline gives CDR1 KGHSH, CDR2 LQKENI. Time point given: week 35, safety follow-up. All doses held 300 ug of mutant IDH1 20-mer peptide, with topical imiquimod. A remark on this clone: Its antigen is undetermined.

Assay: immunoSEQ multiplex PCR; the TCRdb copy retains only in-frame clones and omits some. The sample has some 61,000 clones; 80% to 85% are singletons. This sequence originates from a man aged 18 to 29 with glioma. This chain connects TRBV18 to TRBJ1-5, with a possible D match to TRBD1 (5 bases). The sample was PBMCs, taken from a glioma patient whose treatment included an IDH1 peptide vaccine. The CDR3 here is CASSPGQGNQPQHF. In nucleotides, the CDR3 is TGTGCCAGCTCACCAGGGCAGGGAAATCAGCCCCAGCATTTT.